This TCR beta chain was obtained from a study of cytomegalovirus exposure and HLA in healthy donors. Germline-derived CDR1 and CDR2 are SNHLY and FYNNEI. The CDR3 extends over 15 amino acids. V was shortened by 6 bases and J by 3 bases, with 17 bases between the two germline ends. Details on this clone: Antigen specificity is unknown.

Findings of the study overall: With later analysis, a missense DCLRE1C variant became linked to TCR beta V- and J-gene trimming. Immune exposure information available was restricted to CMV serostatus. Later work associated approximately 17,000 TCR beta sequences with HLA alleles at 0.05 false discovery rate.

Primers included in the PCR were 60 Vbeta and 13 Jbeta primers. Generated by immunoSEQ multiplex PCR, the TCRdb table keeps only in-frame clones and is missing some. The sample has approximately 190,000 clones, 75% to 90% seen once. The sample taken for sequencing was PBMCs. The chain links TRBV2 to TRBJ1-1, with unresolved D. This TCR was sampled from a woman between 45 and 60 years old in good health and CMV-seropositive. The CDR3 here is CASSPDQAGHTEAFF. The CDR3 DNA follows: TGTGCCAGCAGCCCCGATCAAGCAGGCCACACTGAAGCTTTCTTT.